The 11 T cell receptor beta chains below were found in one sample sequenced in a study of control samples from healthy donors and cancer patients (dated by TCRdb to 2020 to 2022). Library method: the immunoSEQ multiplex PCR assay. The source is immuneACCESS, and TCRdb retained only in-frame sequences with V and J called. Part of the clones is not carried over; for the studies checked, unresolved V genes explain less than half of this, and the remainder is unexplained. Present in this sample are roughly 120,000 clones, about 88% of which were seen just once. Jointly, the top ten make up 3% to 3.5% of the sample. The sample taken for sequencing was blood. All receptors come from a man aged 45-65 years in good health.

CDR3 DNA sequence: TGTGCCAGTAGTAATCCAGGGACCGCCACAGATACGCAGTATTTT. Its protein product is CASSNPGTATDTQYF. The chain recombines TRBV19 with TRBJ2-3; D may correspond to TRBD1 or TRBD2 (5 bases each). The CDR3 sequence is 15 residues long. Deletions cut 4 bases from V and 2 bases from J, with 13 bases between. The germline gives CDR1 LNHDA, CDR2 SQIVND (reference sequence). The entire variable domain, with the rest obtained from reference TRBV19 and TRBJ2-3, is as follows: DGGITQSPKYLFRKEGQNVTLSCEQNLNHDAMYWYRQDPGQGLRLIYYSQIVNDFQKGDIAEGYSVSREKKESFPLTVTSAQKNPTAFYLCASSNPGTATDTQYFGPGTRLTVL.

The V gene is TRBV5-6, the J gene TRBJ2-7; no clear D gene. The V gene lost 1 base and the J gene lost 7 bases, with 12 bases spanning the gap. Per germline, CDR1 SGHDT and CDR2 YYEEEE. The CDR3 runs 13 residues. The CDR3, as DNA: TGTGCCAGCAGCTTGCAAGGGTTGGGGGAGCAGTACTTC. Translated: CASSLQGLGEQYF.

The chain joins TRBV5-1 to TRBJ2-1, with 9 bases aligning to TRBD2. The CDR3 sequence is 16 residues long. CDR1 and CDR2 from the germline V gene are SGHRS and YFSETQ. V trimming: 0 bases; J trimming: 3 bases; junction bases outside the gene matches: 4. CDR3 bases: TGCGCCAGCAGCTTGGTAGCGGGGGCACACTACAATGAGCAGTTCTTC. It translates to CASSLVAGAHYNEQFF. Drawing the rest from reference TRBV5-1 and TRBJ2-1, the complete variable domain is KAGVTQTPRYLIKTRGQQVTLSCSPISGHRSVSWYQQTPGQGLQFLFEYFSETQRNKGNFPGRFSGRQFSNSRSEMNVSTLELGDSALYLCASSLVAGAHYNEQFFGPGTRLTVL.

The gene calls are TRBV7-2 and TRBJ2-7, with 7 nucleotides matching TRBD2. V trimming: 4 bases; J trimming: 4 bases; junction bases outside the gene matches: 4. Germline V gene lookup returns CDR1 SGHTA and CDR2 FQGNSA. The length of the CDR3 is 13 residues. The CDR3 DNA follows: TGTGCCAGCAGCTCCCGACTAGCTTACGAGCAGTACTTC. It codes for CASSSRLAYEQYF.

The chain joins TRBV9 to TRBJ1-2; no firm D call. Germline-derived CDR1 and CDR2 are SGDLS and YYNGEE. V was cut by 0 bases and J by 8 bases, with 17 bases left in between. CDR3 length equals 15 residues. CDR3 nucleotide sequence: TGTGCCAGCAGCGTAGCTGGAGGGAATGGTGTAGGCTACACCTTC. This encodes CASSVAGGNGVGYTF.

The chain is built from TRBV5-1 and TRBJ1-1; D is uncertain. Germline V lookup: CDR1 SGHRS, CDR2 YFSETQ. CDR3 length: 17 amino acids. The V gene lost 4 bases and the J gene lost 2 bases, with 21 bases spanning the gap. DNA of the CDR3: TGCGCCAGCAGCCCCTCTGTGAACGGTCGTCGAAACACTGAAGCTTTCTTT. This gives the protein CASSPSVNGRRNTEAFF.

This chain links TRBV28 with TRBJ2-3; D is perhaps TRBD1 (5 bases). The CDR3 covers 15 residues. The ends were cut back, 6 bases at V and 2 bases at J, with 15 bases in the middle. Germline V gives CDR1 MDHEN, CDR2 SYDVKM. CDR3 nucleotides: TGTGCCAGCAGCCAGGACGGCAGGGCCACAGATACGCAGTATTTT. Protein product: CASSQDGRATDTQYF.

The chain combines TRBV6-4 with TRBJ1-4, with D possibly TRBD1 on 6 matching bases. Per the germline V gene, CDR1 is MRHNA and CDR2 is SNTAGT. Trimming stripped 10 bases from V and 6 bases from J, with 15 bases between. This CDR3 comprises 13 residues. This CDR3 is CATRGGADEKLFF. The CDR3 DNA follows: TGTGCCACCCGGGGGGGGGCAGATGAAAAACTGTTTTTT.

To note about this clone: Other DNA variants within this sample encode the same CDR3. V gene TRBV5-1 combines with J gene TRBJ1-5; no clear D. This CDR3 is built from 15 residues. Trimming cost V 0 bases and J 0 bases, with 7 bases left between them. The germline gives CDR1 SGHRS, CDR2 YFSETQ. In nucleotides, the CDR3 is TGCGCCAGCAGCTTGGACAGCATTAGCAATCAGCCCCAGCATTTT. Protein sequence: CASSLDSISNQPQHF. The variable domain in full, with the rest retrieved from reference TRBV5-1 and TRBJ1-5, is KAGVTQTPRYLIKTRGQQVTLSCSPISGHRSVSWYQQTPGQGLQFLFEYFSETQRNKGNFPGRFSGRQFSNSRSEMNVSTLELGDSALYLCASSLDSISNQPQHFGDGTRLSIL.

This clone showed up just a few times. The CDR3 reads CATAGGPADTQYF. In nucleotides, the CDR3 is TGTGCCACAGCGGGGGGGCCCGCAGATACGCAGTATTTT. The chain links TRBV24-1 to TRBJ2-3; 10 nucleotides agree with TRBD2. Germline V gene sequence: CDR1 KGHDR, CDR2 SFDVKD. This CDR3 is built from 13 residues. The junction had 4 bases not matched to a gene; V was cut back by 10 bases and J by 4 bases.

The chain combines TRBV12-3 or TRBV12-4 with TRBJ1-1; D is ambiguous. The ends were cut back, 3 bases at V and 7 bases at J, with 9 bases in the middle. There are 12 residues in the CDR3. The CDR3 protein is CASSFKAVEAFF. Written as DNA, the CDR3 is TGTGCCAGCAGTTTTAAGGCAGTTGAAGCTTTCTTT.